The 5 T cell receptor beta chains given below trace back to one sample, sequenced in a study of cytomegalovirus exposure and HLA in healthy donors. Primers included in the PCR were 60 Vbeta and 13 Jbeta primers. Sequencing was performed with immunoSEQ multiplex PCR; in TCRdb, only in-frame clones are kept and a portion is missing. The top ten clones hold around 2.4% of a sample with approximately 150,000 clones, approximately 72% of them seen once. The sample was PBMCs. The source is a female donor in good health and CMV-seronegative.

For this clone: Mismatch with germline at one junction end may stem from a read error. Written as DNA, the CDR3 is TGTGCCAGCAGCTTAGCGGGACTAGCGGGGGCCTACTTCTTC. It encodes CASSLAGLAGAYFF. The V gene is TRBV7-9, the J gene TRBJ2-4; 14 bases are a match to TRBD2. Per the germline V gene, CDR1 is SEHNR and CDR2 is FQNEAQ (reference sequence). The CDR3 has 14 amino acids.

The J gene is TRBJ1-5, the V gene TRBV2, with 7 bases fitting TRBD1. Germline V gives CDR1 SNHLY, CDR2 FYNNEI. Trimming cost V 4 bases and J 5 bases; bases outside gene matches: 5. This CDR3 comprises 14 residues. CDR3 nucleotide sequence: TGTGCCAGCAGTGCCTCAGGGGGATATCAGCCCCAGCATTTT. Translating gives CASSASGGYQPQHF.

The J gene is TRBJ2-5, the V gene TRBV7-3; D perhaps matches TRBD1 (5 bases). CDR1 SGHTA and CDR2 FQGTGA come from the germline V gene. This CDR3 is built from 13 residues. Trimming shortened V by 5 bases and J by 4 bases, and 11 bases separated the two germline ends. The DNA of the CDR3 is TGTGCCAGCAGCCTGCTGCAGGGAGAGACCCAGTACTTC. Its protein is CASSLLQGETQYF.

This clone was seen a handful of times. The chain carries TRBV5-4 and TRBJ1-1; the D is unclear. Per the germline V gene, CDR1 is SGHNT and CDR2 is YYREEE (reference sequence). The germline V and J ends were trimmed by 4 bases and 1 base, with 14 bases remaining between them. The CDR3 extends over 15 amino acids. The CDR3 sequence is CASSTQQRSNTEAFF. For the CDR3, the DNA is TGTGCCAGCAGCACTCAACAGCGGTCGAACACTGAAGCTTTCTTT.

In the case of this clone: Other DNA sequences of this sample code for an identical CDR3. J is TRBJ1-6 and V is TRBV19; 10 nucleotides match TRBD1. The V gene end was trimmed by 4 bases and the J gene end by 7 bases; junction bases not matched to a gene: 1. The CDR3 spans 14 residues. The V gene's germline CDR1 is LNHDA and CDR2 SQIVND (reference sequence). The DNA of the CDR3 is TGTGCCAGTAGTAGGGACAGGGGCAATTCACCCCTCCACTTT. It specifies CASSRDRGNSPLHF.